Listed below are T cell receptor beta chains from one sample, sequenced in a study of cytomegalovirus exposure and HLA in healthy donors. Assay used: immunoSEQ multiplex PCR; TCRdb lists only in-frame clones, some missing. The sample holds 89,000 or so clones, roughly 80% seen once. Specimen: PBMCs. The receptors originated from a boy aged 5-17 years in good health and CMV-seronegative. Each CDR3 is given with its conserved first and last residue. The D gene is left open where the match is weak.

d_call j_call v_call cdr3_aa
TRBD1 TRBJ1-1 TRBV27 CASSLLGGYTEAFF
NA TRBJ2-7 TRBV5-6 CASSLSEYEQYF
NA TRBJ2-5 TRBV7-9 CASILGRGWETQYF
NA TRBJ2-2 TRBV29-1 CSVAFRGELFF
NA TRBJ1-1 TRBV9 CASSVGYFRNTEAFF
NA TRBJ1-4 TRBV7-9 CASSPFSTNEKLFF
TRBD1 TRBJ2-3 TRBV15 CATSREWYRGDTQYF
TRBD1 TRBJ1-1 TRBV7-9 CASSTGQTQNTEAFF
TRBD2 TRBJ2-1 TRBV5-1 CASSPTSGSSYNEQFF
NA TRBJ1-1 TRBV19 CASSIGRSEAFF
TRBD2 TRBJ2-7 TRBV4-2 CASSHFSATSSSYEQYF
NA TRBJ2-1 TRBV6-1 CASGAASSYNEQFF
NA TRBJ1-5 TRBV6-5 CASSYGLNQPQHF
NA TRBJ1-2 TRBV10-3 CAISPNDAYGYTF
NA TRBJ2-7 TRBV4-1 CASSQDAGDSNPYEQYF